The 8 T cell receptor beta chains presented below share a single source sample, sequenced in a study of shared clonotypes between healthy human individuals. Generated by immunoSEQ multiplex PCR, the TCRdb table keeps only in-frame clones and is missing some. Of about 180,000 clones in the sample, 85% to 95% were seen once. The sequencing input was naive CD4+ T cells sorted from blood. Subset meaning: CD45RA+ positively selected. Every receptor here comes from a young woman in good health.

The V call is TRBV28, the J call TRBJ2-5, with TRBD1 identical over 9 bases. Near its end, the DNA agrees better with TRBJ2-7, so the J call may be wrong. Germline CDR1 MDHEN, CDR2 SYDVKM. This CDR3 has 15 amino acids. The chain's CDR3 is CASRGAGTGSYEQYF. CDR3 DNA: TGTGCCAGCAGAGGGGCGGGGACAGGGTCCTACGAGCAGTACTTC.

The gene calls are TRBV7-8 and TRBJ2-5; D might be TRBD1 or TRBD2, each matching 6 bases. Germline values: CDR1 SGHVS, CDR2 FQNEAQ. Trimming cost V 1 base and J 5 bases, with 14 bases left between them. This CDR3 contains 15 residues. CDR3: CASSLVTGAGETQYF. The CDR3 DNA is TGTGCCAGCAGCTTAGTCACGGGGGCGGGGGAGACCCAGTACTTC.

The chain links TRBV9 to TRBJ1-1, with D hard to call. Germline V gene sequence: CDR1 SGDLS, CDR2 YYNGEE. The V and J ends lost 4 bases and 3 bases respectively, with 13 bases between them. This CDR3 region has 14 residues. The CDR3 here is CASSILVFDTEAFF. CDR3 sequence (DNA): TGTGCCAGCAGCATACTCGTCTTCGACACTGAAGCTTTCTTT.

The chain is built from TRBV13 and TRBJ2-7; TRBD1 aligns across 7 bases. CDR3 size: 13 residues. The germline V gene encodes CDR1 PRHDT and CDR2 FYEKMQ (reference sequence). The trim removed 5 bases at V and 2 bases at J, leaving 3 bases unmatched. CDR3 sequence (DNA): TGTGCCAGCAGCGGAGGACAGGCCTACGAGCAGTACTTC. Amino acids: CASSGGQAYEQYF. Complete variable domain (other parts from reference TRBV13 and TRBJ2-7): AAGVIQSPRHLIKEKRETATLKCYPIPRHDTVYWYQQGPGQDPQFLISFYEKMQSDKGSIPDRFSAQQFSDYHSELNMSSLELGDSALYFCASSGGQAYEQYFGPGTRLTVT.

The chain recombines TRBV28 with TRBJ2-5; D is unclear. TRBJ2-7 matches the DNA end more closely, so the J call is doubtful. This CDR3 comprises 13 residues. From germline, CDR1 is MDHEN and CDR2 SYDVKM. CDR3 amino acids: CASSGQVLREQYF. The CDR3 DNA follows: TGTGCCAGCAGCGGGCAGGTCCTCCGCGAGCAGTACTTC.

V and J are TRBV4-1 and TRBJ2-5, with 8 bases aligning to TRBD2. The J call may be incorrect, as the DNA end agrees better with TRBJ2-7. The CDR3 length is 19 residues. Germline CDR1 and CDR2: MGHRA and YSYEKL. The DNA of the CDR3 is TGCGCCAGCAGCCCGCCGGGACTAGTGAATGTTGGGGGGATATACGAGCAGTACTTC. As protein: CASSPPGLVNVGGIYEQYF.

The chain joins TRBV19 to TRBJ2-3; D remains unclear. The CDR3 covers 15 residues. V was cut by 4 bases and J by 0 bases, with 11 bases left in between. Germline V gene lookup returns CDR1 LNHDA and CDR2 SQIVND (reference sequence). The CDR3 DNA reads TGTGCCAGTAGTAGCCCCCCGGATAGCACAGATACGCAGTATTTT. Amino acid sequence: CASSSPPDSTDTQYF.

This rearrangement joins TRBV6-4 to TRBJ1-1; D possibly corresponds to TRBD1 (5 bases). The CDR3 sequence is 14 residues long. The V gene's germline CDR1 is MRHNA and CDR2 SNTAGT. Trimming cost V 5 bases and J 1 base, with 11 bases left between them. CDR3 DNA: TGTGCCAGCAGTTACCGGGGACGGAACACTGAAGCTTTCTTT. Translating it yields CASSYRGRNTEAFF.